The present T cell receptor (beta chain) was sequenced within a study of blood T cell repertoires in COVID-19. Per the authors' pipeline: Counts of nucleated cells, estimated from reference gene primer amplification, were obtained. Sequencing used immunoSEQ multiplex PCR; TCRdb keeps in-frame clones, though not all of them. The V and J calls and the clone size are those of that table, but D and trimming were determined from the DNA. This sample carries hundreds of thousands of clones, less than 90% of them seen once, and the ten largest clones take 7% to 10%. Enrollees, roughly 18 to 89 years old, lived in 20 to 25 US areas. Cohort placement rested on clinical history that participants reported themselves. The germline V gene encodes CDR1 MNHNS and CDR2 SASEGT. CDR3 length: 12 amino acids. Trimming removed 2 bases at V and 4 bases at J, with 5 bases between.

This TCR was sampled from a woman aged 55-69 years who had recovered from COVID-19. The material sequenced was PBMCs or T cells enriched from blood (not recorded which). The chain uses TRBV6-1 and TRBJ2-5; D gene uncertain. CDR3 nucleotide sequence: TGTGCCAGCAGTGAAAGAGGAGAGACCCAGTACTTC. It encodes CASSERGETQYF.